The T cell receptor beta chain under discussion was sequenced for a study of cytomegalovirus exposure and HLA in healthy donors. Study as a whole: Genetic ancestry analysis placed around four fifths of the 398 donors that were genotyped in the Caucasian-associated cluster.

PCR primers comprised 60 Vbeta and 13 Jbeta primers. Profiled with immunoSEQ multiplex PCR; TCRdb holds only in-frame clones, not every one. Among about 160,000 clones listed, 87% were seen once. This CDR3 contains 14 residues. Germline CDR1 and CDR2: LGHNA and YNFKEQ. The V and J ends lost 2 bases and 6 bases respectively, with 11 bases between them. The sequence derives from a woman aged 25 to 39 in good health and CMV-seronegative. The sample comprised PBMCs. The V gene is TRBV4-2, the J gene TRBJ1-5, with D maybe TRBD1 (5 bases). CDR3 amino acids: CASSQLDSLQPQHF. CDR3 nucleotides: TGTGCCAGCAGCCAATTAGACAGCCTTCAGCCCCAGCATTTT.